This T cell receptor beta chain originates from a study of shared clonotypes between healthy human individuals. Study-wide points: Clonotype sharing across donors was expected to vary with sequencing depth. Incompleteness in sorted-subset sequencing, despite large depth, was shown by rarefaction. Generation of non-shared clonotypes was less probable than generation of clonotypes shared by all four donors.

Of note for this clone: Its target is unknown.

In germline, CDR1 is SGHTA, CDR2 FQGNSA. This CDR3 is 15 amino acids long. V was shortened by 6 bases and J by 4 bases, with 18 bases between the two germline ends. Sorted subsets were amplified in replicate PCRs using about 210 ng DNA, tens of thousands of T cell genomes. Sequenced by immunoSEQ multiplex PCR; TCRdb stores in-frame clones only, minus some. This sample has fewer than 1.8 million clones; approximately 98.5% occur once, and the top ten carry over 0.3%. This TCR derives from a man aged 25 to 40 in good health. The chain couples TRBV7-2 to TRBJ2-5; perhaps TRBD2 as D (6 bases). The specimen sequenced was naive CD4+ T cells sorted from blood. The sample's subset: CD45RA+ positively selected. This chain's CDR3 is CASRFGGATRETQYF. In nucleotides, the CDR3 is TGTGCCAGCAGATTCGGAGGGGCCACGAGAGAGACCCAGTACTTC.